This T cell receptor (beta chain) was documented in a study of blood T cell repertoires in COVID-19. Produced via immunoSEQ multiplex PCR; TCRdb's table is partial and in-frame only. This table holds under 150,000 clones, more than 70% found once. Sample: peripheral blood. The sequence came from a human donor in a cohort sampled during active COVID-19.

Here the CDR3 reads CASSRYSDRVQSNVLTF. The DNA for the CDR3 is TGTGCCAGCAGTCGTTATTCCGACAGGGTTCAATCCAACGTCCTGACTTTC. The rearrangement joins TRBV7-3 to TRBJ2-6; 7 positions agree with TRBD1. This CDR3 spans 17 amino acids. CDR1 and CDR2 from the germline V gene are SGHTA and FQGTGA. Germline trimming cut 6 bases from V and 8 bases from J; bases unmatched to any gene: 16.